The entry below gives a single T cell receptor beta chain sequence along with its context. Its antigen is undetermined. This CDR3 comprises 14 residues. Trimming pared 4 bases from V and 2 bases from J, leaving 9 bases between. Germline values: CDR1 SNHLY, CDR2 FYNNEI. The collection from each donor was one heparinised blood draw averaging about 116 mL. Expressed TCRB transcripts were sequenced after all isolated RNA was converted to cDNA. The table came from immunoSEQ multiplex PCR; TCRdb's copy has only in-frame clones and leaves some out. There are about 250,000 clones in the sample; 14% occur only once, and about 0.026% lies in the top ten. This entry comes from a study of beta chain features in type 1 diabetes. Whole-study results and caveats: In the patient group, naive, central memory and Treg TCRB repertoires seemed more alike than in the healthy donor group. A potential influence of HLA type upon TCRB rearrangement remained unresolved herein.

The chain recombines TRBV2 with TRBJ2-1, with D possibly being TRBD2 (5 bases). This clonotype was obtained from a woman aged 40 to 50 in good health. The sequenced material came from naive CD4+ T cells from blood. CDR3: CASSGRVPYNEQFF. For the CDR3, the DNA is TGTGCCAGCAGTGGGCGGGTTCCCTACAATGAGCAGTTCTTC.